Shown below are 9 T cell receptor beta chains from a single sample sequenced in a study of blood T cell repertoires in COVID-19. Assay used: immunoSEQ multiplex PCR; TCRdb lists only in-frame clones, some missing. The sample has about 200,000 clones; roughly 89% are singletons. The sample consisted of peripheral blood. The origin of the receptors is a man aged 35-49 years with acute or convalescent COVID-19.

This rearrangement joins TRBV5-8 to TRBJ2-1, with D possibly TRBD1 on 6 matching bases. Germline V gene data show CDR1 as SGHTS and CDR2 as YDEGEE. The CDR3 is 15 residues long. Trimming took off 1 base at V and 5 bases at J, with 13 bases between the two ends. This CDR3 reads CASSLRGTPNNEQFF. In nucleotides, the CDR3 is TGTGCCAGCAGCTTGAGGGGGACACCCAACAATGAGCAGTTCTTC.

The rearrangement joins TRBV19 to TRBJ2-5, with 9 bases matching TRBD2. This CDR3 region has 15 residues. Germline CDR1 LNHDA, CDR2 SQIVND (reference sequence). V lost 7 bases, J lost 4 bases, and 10 bases stayed unmatched. The CDR3 protein is CASTPRGGAGETQYF. CDR3 DNA: TGTGCCAGTACCCCCCGCGGGGGGGCCGGAGAGACCCAGTACTTC.

This chain uses TRBV4-1 with TRBJ1-2, with TRBD1 matching 11 bases. Germline assignment: CDR1 MGHRA and CDR2 YSYEKL. The V gene end was trimmed by 0 bases and the J gene end by 0 bases; junction bases not matched to a gene: 6. This CDR3 region has 18 residues. This chain's CDR3 is CASSQEGQGAPANYGYTF. The CDR3 DNA reads TGCGCCAGCAGCCAAGAAGGACAGGGGGCTCCCGCTAACTATGGCTACACCTTC.

This chain uses TRBV4-1 with TRBJ2-3; 11 bases match TRBD2. Germline CDR1 and CDR2: MGHRA and YSYEKL. V shed 4 bases and J 1 base; nucleotides not matched to a gene: 7. The CDR3 length is 17 residues. The DNA of the CDR3 is TGCGCCAGCAGCCGTGCCGGGACTAGCGGTGGCACAGATACGCAGTATTTT. Its translation: CASSRAGTSGGTDTQYF.

The V and J genes are TRBV7-6 and TRBJ1-2; D is ambiguous. Germline V gene data show CDR1 as SGHVS and CDR2 as FNYEAQ. The CDR3 extends over 14 amino acids. The V end was cut by 5 bases, the J end by 8 bases, with 18 bases between. Here the CDR3 DNA reads TGTGCCAGCAGCCCCGATACCCTACTGCTAGGCTACACCTTC. It yields the protein CASSPDTLLLGYTF.

This clone was recorded once. The chain carries TRBV18 and TRBJ1-1, with TRBD1 as a possible D gene (6 bases). CDR3 length: 16 amino acids. CDR1 and CDR2 (germline): KGHSH, LQKENI. V was trimmed by 1 base and J by 5 bases, leaving 17 bases between them. The CDR3: CASSPLGPGQGTEAFF. The CDR3 DNA reads TGTGCCAGCTCACCACTGGGTCCAGGGCAGGGGACTGAAGCTTTCTTT.

The V and J genes are TRBV6-5 and TRBJ1-1, with D unresolved. CDR3 size: 15 residues. The V gene's germline CDR1 is MNHEY and CDR2 SVGAGI. V was pared by 4 bases and J by 2 bases, with 14 bases between. CDR3 sequence: CASSFRLGINTEAFF. The CDR3 DNA is TGTGCCAGCAGTTTCCGGTTGGGCATAAACACTGAAGCTTTCTTT.

The CDR3 spells CASRALAGGGYEQYF. The CDR3, as DNA: TGTGCCAGCAGAGCCCTTGCGGGGGGAGGCTACGAGCAGTACTTC. This chain links TRBV7-9 with TRBJ2-7; 8 nucleotides match TRBD2. V was pared by 6 bases and J by 3 bases, with 10 bases of the junction left unmatched. Germline lookup yields CDR1 SEHNR and CDR2 FQNEAQ (reference sequence). The CDR3 consists of 15 residues.

The V call is TRBV19, the J call TRBJ2-7; TRBD1 agrees at 7 bases. In germline, CDR1 is LNHDA, CDR2 SQIVND (reference sequence). The length of the CDR3 is 13 residues. V lost 5 bases, J lost 3 bases, and 4 bases stayed unmatched. CDR3 nucleotides: TGTGCCAGTAGTCCCGGACAGGACTACGAGCAGTACTTC. This translates into CASSPGQDYEQYF.